Included here is one TCR beta chain sequence, with context. The antigen is undetermined. The data stem from a study of T cells in localized non-small cell lung cancer. Study outcomes and limitations: Without multi-region sequencing, intratumor heterogeneity could not be excluded. Higher adjacent-lung clonality was associated with shorter survival. Adjacent lung tissue had a median approximately 57 of the top 100 clones found in the tumor. Maximal T cell clonality occurred in uninvolved adjacent lung, with tumor ranking below it.

This table comes from immunoSEQ multiplex PCR, and its TCRdb copy is limited to in-frame clones, with some not included. The repertoire holds tens of thousands of clones, with more than 70% as singletons. This clonotype originated in a woman aged 35-70 years with stage II squamous cell lung carcinoma. This material consisted of PBMCs, taken before any cancer treatment.

Written as DNA, the CDR3 is TGTGCCAGCAGTGGAACGACAGGGGTTAGCGAAAAACTGTTTTTT. It specifies CASSGTTGVSEKLFF. The V gene is TRBV27, the J gene TRBJ1-4; 8 positions agree with TRBD1. Trimming removed 5 bases from V and 8 bases from J; junction bases left unmatched: 10. CDR3 length: 15 amino acids. Germline CDR1 MNHEY, CDR2 SMNVEV (reference sequence).